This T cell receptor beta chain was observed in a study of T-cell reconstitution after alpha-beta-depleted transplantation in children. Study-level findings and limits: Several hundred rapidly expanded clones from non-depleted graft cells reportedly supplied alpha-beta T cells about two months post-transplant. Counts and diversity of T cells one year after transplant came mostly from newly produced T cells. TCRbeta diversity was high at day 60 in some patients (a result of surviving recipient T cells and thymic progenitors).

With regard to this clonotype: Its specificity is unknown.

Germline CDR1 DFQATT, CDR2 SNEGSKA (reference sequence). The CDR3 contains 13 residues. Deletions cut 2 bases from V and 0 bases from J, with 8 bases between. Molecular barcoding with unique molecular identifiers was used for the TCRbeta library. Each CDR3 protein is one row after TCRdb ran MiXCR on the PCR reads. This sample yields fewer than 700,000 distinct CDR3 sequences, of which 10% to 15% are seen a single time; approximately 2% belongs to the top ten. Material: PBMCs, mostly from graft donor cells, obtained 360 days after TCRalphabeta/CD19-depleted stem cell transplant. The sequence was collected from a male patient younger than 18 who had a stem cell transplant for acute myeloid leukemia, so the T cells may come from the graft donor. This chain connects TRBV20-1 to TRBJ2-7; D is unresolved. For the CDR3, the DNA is TGCAGTGCTAGAAGGCAGAGCTCCTACGAGCAGTACTTC. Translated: CSARRQSSYEQYF.